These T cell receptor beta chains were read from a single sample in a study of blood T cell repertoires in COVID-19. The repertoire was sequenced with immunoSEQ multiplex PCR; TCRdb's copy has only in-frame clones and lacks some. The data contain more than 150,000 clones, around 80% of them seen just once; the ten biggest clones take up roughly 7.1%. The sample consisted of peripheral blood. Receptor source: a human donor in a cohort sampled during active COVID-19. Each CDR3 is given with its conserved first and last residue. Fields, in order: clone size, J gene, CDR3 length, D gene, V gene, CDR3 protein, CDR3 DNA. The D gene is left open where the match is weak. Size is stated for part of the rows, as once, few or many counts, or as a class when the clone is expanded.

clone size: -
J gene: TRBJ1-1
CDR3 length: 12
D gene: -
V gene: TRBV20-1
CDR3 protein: CSASMGGSEAFF
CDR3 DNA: TGCAGTGCTAGTATGGGGGGAAGTGAAGCTTTCTTT

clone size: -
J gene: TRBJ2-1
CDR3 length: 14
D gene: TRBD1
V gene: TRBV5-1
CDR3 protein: CASSSGTGANEQFF
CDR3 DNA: TGCGCCAGCAGCTCCGGGACAGGGGCGAATGAGCAGTTCTTC

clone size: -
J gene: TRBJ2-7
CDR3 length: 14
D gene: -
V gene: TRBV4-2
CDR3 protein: CASSPGGENYEQYF
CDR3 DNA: TGTGCCAGCAGCCCCGGGGGAGAGAACTACGAGCAGTACTTC

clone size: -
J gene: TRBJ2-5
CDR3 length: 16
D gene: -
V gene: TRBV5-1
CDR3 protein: CASSKGVAGLQETQYF
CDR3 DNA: TGCGCCAGCAGCAAGGGTGTGGCGGGATTGCAAGAGACCCAGTACTTC

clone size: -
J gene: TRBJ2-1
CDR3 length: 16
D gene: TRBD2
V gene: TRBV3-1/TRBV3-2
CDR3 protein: CASSQRGGAGKGEQFF
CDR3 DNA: TGTGCCAGCAGCCAACGCGGGGGGGCGGGAAAGGGTGAGCAGTTCTTC

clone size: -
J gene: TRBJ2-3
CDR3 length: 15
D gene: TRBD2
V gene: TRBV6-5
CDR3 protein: CASRGDYQSTDTQYF
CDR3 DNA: TGTGCCAGCAGGGGGGACTACCAAAGCACAGATACGCAGTATTTT

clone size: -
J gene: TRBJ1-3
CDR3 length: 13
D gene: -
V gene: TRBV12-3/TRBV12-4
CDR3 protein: CASSSGAGNTIYF
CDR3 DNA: TGTGCCAGCAGTTCAGGGGCTGGAAACACCATATATTTT

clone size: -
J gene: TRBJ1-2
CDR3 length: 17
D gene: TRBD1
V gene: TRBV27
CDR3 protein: CASRGTWTGTGVGGYTF
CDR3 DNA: TGTGCCAGCAGGGGGACCTGGACCGGGACAGGGGTTGGTGGCTACACCTTC

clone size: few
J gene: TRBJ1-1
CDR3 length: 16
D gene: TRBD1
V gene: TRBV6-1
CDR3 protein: CASSEATYRGNTEAFF
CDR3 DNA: TGTGCCAGCAGTGAAGCGACATACAGGGGAAACACTGAAGCTTTCTTT

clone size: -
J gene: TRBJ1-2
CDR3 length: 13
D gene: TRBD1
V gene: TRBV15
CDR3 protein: CATSGGTAYGYTF
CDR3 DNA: TGTGCCACCAGCGGAGGGACAGCCTATGGCTACACCTTC

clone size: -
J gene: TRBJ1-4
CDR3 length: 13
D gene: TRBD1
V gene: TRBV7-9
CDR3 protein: CASSAGTGEKLFF
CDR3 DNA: TGTGCCAGCAGCGCCGGGACAGGAGAAAAACTGTTTTTT

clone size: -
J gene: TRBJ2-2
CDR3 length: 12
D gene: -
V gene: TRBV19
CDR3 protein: CASSMSPGELFF
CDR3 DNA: TGTGCCAGTAGTATGAGTCCCGGGGAGCTGTTTTTT

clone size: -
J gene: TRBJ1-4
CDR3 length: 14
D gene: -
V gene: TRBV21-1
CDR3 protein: CASSNKGIREKLFF
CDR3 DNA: TGTGCCAGCAGCAACAAGGGGATTAGGGAAAAACTGTTTTTT

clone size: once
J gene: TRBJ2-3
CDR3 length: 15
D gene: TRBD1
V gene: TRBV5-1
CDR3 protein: CASSWGTVGADTQYF
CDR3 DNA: TGCGCCAGCAGCTGGGGGACAGTGGGGGCAGATACGCAGTATTTT

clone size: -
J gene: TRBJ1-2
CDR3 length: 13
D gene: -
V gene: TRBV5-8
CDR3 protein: CASRHGVTYGYTF
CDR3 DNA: TGTGCCAGCAGACATGGAGTTACCTATGGCTACACCTTC

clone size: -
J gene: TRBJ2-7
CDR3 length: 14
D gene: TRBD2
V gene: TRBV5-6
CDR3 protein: CASSFGGTSYEQYF
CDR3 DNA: TGTGCCAGCAGCTTCGGGGGGACCTCCTACGAGCAGTACTTC

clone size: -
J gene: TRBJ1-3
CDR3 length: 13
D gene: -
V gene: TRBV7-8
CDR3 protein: CASSRGRGNTIYF
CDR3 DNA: TGTGCCAGCAGCCGGGGGCGAGGAAACACCATATATTTT

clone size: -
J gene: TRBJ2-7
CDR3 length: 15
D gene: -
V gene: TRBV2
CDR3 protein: CASSEGGRVVYEQYF
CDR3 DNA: TGTGCCAGCAGTGAAGGGGGCAGGGTAGTTTACGAGCAGTACTTC

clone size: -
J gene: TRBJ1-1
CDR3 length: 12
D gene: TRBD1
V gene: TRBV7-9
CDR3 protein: CASSLGQGEAFF
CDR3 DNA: TGTGCCAGCAGCCTGGGACAGGGTGAAGCTTTCTTT

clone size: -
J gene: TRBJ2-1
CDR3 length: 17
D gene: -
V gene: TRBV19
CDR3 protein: CARGTGNPVSSYNEQFF
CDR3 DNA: TGTGCCCGAGGGACTGGGAACCCTGTTAGCTCCTACAATGAGCAGTTCTTC

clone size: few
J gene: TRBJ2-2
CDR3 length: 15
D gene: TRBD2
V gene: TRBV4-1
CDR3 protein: CASSHRGENTGELFF
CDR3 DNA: TGCGCCAGCAGCCATCGGGGGGAAAACACCGGGGAGCTGTTTTTT

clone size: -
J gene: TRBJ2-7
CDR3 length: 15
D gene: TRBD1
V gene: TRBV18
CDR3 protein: CASSHGQGARAEQYF
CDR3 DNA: TGTGCCAGCTCACACGGACAGGGGGCGCGGGCCGAGCAGTACTTC

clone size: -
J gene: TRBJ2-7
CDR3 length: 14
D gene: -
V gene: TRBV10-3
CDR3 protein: CAISQDSYSYEQYF
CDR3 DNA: TGTGCCATCAGTCAAGACAGCTACTCCTACGAGCAGTACTTC

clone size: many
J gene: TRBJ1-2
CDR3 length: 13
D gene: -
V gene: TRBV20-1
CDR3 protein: CSASKGKNDGYTF
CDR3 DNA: TGCAGTGCTAGTAAGGGGAAGAATGATGGCTACACCTTC

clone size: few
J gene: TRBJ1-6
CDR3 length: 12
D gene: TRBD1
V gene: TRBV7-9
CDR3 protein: CASQGVNSPLHF
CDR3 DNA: TGTGCCAGCCAGGGGGTTAATTCACCCCTCCACTTT

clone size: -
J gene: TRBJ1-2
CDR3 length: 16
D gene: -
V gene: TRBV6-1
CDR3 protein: CASSDPLGGRYYGYTF
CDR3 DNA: TGTGCCAGCAGTGATCCCCTCGGGGGGCGATACTATGGCTACACCTTC

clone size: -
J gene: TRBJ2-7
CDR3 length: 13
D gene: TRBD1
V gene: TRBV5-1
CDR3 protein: CASSLDREYEQYF
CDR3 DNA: TGCGCCAGCAGCCTGGACAGGGAATACGAGCAGTACTTC

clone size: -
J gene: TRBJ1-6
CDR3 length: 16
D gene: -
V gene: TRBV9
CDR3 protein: CASSGQSSSYNSPLHF
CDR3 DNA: TGTGCCAGCAGCGGCCAAAGTAGCTCCTATAATTCACCCCTCCACTTT

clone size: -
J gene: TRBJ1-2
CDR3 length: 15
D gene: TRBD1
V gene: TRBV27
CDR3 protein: CASSFGQGDMGGYTF
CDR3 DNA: TGTGCCAGCAGTTTTGGACAGGGGGATATGGGTGGCTACACCTTC

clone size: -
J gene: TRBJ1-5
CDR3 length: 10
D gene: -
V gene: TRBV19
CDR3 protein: CASNRQPQHF
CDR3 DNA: TGTGCCAGTAATCGTCAGCCCCAGCATTTT

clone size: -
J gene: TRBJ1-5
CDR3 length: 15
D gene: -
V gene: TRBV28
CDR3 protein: CASTGPGNSNQPQHF
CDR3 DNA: TGTGCCAGCACCGGGCCAGGGAACAGCAATCAGCCCCAGCATTTT

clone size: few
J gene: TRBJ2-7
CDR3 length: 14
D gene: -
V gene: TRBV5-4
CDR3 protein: CASSSGPSSYEQYF
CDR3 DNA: TGTGCCAGCAGCTCTGGGCCCAGCTCCTACGAGCAGTACTTC

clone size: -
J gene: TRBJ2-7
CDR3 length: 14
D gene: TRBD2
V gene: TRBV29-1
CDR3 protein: CSVLSRPGGYEQYF
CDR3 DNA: TGCAGCGTCCTTTCCCGGCCGGGGGGTTACGAGCAGTACTTC

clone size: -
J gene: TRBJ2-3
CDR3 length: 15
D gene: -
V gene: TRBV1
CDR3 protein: CTSSQVVQITDTQYF
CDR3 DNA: TGCACCAGCAGCCAAGTGGTCCAGATCACAGATACGCAGTATTTT

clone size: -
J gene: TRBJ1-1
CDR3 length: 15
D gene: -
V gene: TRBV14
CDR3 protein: CASSQDRGLNTEAFF
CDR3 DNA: TGTGCCAGCAGCCAAGATAGAGGTTTGAACACTGAAGCTTTCTTT

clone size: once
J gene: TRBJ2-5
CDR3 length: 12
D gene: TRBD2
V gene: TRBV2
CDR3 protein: CASSGEGETQYF
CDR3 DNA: TGTGCCAGCAGCGGGGAGGGGGAGACCCAGTACTTC

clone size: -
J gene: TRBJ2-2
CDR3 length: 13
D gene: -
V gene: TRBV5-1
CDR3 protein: CASSFETTGELFF
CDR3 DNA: TGCGCCAGCAGCTTTGAAACAACCGGGGAGCTGTTTTTT

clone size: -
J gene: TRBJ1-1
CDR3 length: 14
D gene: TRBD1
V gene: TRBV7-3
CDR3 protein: CASSPTGPDTEAFF
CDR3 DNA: TGTGCCAGCAGCCCGACAGGGCCGGACACTGAAGCTTTCTTT

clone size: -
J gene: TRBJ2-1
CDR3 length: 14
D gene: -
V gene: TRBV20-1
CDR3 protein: CSASGGKDDNEQFF
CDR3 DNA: TGCAGTGCAAGTGGGGGCAAGGACGACAATGAGCAGTTCTTC

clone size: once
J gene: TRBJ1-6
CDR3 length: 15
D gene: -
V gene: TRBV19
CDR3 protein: CASTALGTRGSPLHF
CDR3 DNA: TGTGCCAGTACCGCGTTGGGGACGCGGGGATCACCCCTCCACTTT

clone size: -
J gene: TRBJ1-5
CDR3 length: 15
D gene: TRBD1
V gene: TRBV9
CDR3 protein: CASSRTGGENQPQHF
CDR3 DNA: TGTGCCAGCAGCAGAACAGGGGGCGAGAATCAGCCCCAGCATTTT